The clone carrying this T cell receptor (beta chain) was found a few times. At one of its ends the junction is not consistent with the germline gene, which may arise from a read error. Reverse transcription of roughly 0.5 to 1 ug RNA was performed with random hexamers. TCRdb re-called the immunoSEQ multiplex PCR reads with MiXCR, one entry per CDR3 protein. This table has around 170,000 distinct CDR3 sequences, 92% appearing once. This sample stems from a study of CD8 T cells in Susac syndrome. Germline CDR1 is LNHDA and CDR2 is SQIVND (reference sequence). This CDR3 has 12 residues. The receptor was derived from a human donor in good health. The chain carries TRBV19 and TRBJ1-4; D is perhaps TRBD1 (5 bases). The sequenced material came from CD4+ T cells from PBMCs. CDR3 residues: CASSSGGEKLFF. Written as DNA, the CDR3 is TGTGCCAGTAGTTCCGGGGGTGAAAAGCTGTTTTTT.